Listed here is a single TCR beta chain. The sample comes from a study of blood T cell repertoires in COVID-19. The assay was immunoSEQ multiplex PCR, and TCRdb's table has in-frame clones only and misses some. The table shows roughly 160,000 clones, with just under 85% occurring only once. The V gene lost 6 bases and the J gene lost 0 bases, with 12 bases spanning the gap. The germline CDR1 and CDR2 sequences are LNHDA and SQIVND (reference sequence). The CDR3 loop spans 15 amino acids. This rearrangement joins TRBV19 to TRBJ1-3; D ambiguous. Sequencing input: peripheral blood. The sequence came from a woman aged 80 or over with COVID-19, enrolled during active disease. In nucleotides, the CDR3 is TGTGCCAGTAGGCCCCGAGGTGTCTCTGGAAACACCATATATTTT. Amino acid sequence: CASRPRGVSGNTIYF.